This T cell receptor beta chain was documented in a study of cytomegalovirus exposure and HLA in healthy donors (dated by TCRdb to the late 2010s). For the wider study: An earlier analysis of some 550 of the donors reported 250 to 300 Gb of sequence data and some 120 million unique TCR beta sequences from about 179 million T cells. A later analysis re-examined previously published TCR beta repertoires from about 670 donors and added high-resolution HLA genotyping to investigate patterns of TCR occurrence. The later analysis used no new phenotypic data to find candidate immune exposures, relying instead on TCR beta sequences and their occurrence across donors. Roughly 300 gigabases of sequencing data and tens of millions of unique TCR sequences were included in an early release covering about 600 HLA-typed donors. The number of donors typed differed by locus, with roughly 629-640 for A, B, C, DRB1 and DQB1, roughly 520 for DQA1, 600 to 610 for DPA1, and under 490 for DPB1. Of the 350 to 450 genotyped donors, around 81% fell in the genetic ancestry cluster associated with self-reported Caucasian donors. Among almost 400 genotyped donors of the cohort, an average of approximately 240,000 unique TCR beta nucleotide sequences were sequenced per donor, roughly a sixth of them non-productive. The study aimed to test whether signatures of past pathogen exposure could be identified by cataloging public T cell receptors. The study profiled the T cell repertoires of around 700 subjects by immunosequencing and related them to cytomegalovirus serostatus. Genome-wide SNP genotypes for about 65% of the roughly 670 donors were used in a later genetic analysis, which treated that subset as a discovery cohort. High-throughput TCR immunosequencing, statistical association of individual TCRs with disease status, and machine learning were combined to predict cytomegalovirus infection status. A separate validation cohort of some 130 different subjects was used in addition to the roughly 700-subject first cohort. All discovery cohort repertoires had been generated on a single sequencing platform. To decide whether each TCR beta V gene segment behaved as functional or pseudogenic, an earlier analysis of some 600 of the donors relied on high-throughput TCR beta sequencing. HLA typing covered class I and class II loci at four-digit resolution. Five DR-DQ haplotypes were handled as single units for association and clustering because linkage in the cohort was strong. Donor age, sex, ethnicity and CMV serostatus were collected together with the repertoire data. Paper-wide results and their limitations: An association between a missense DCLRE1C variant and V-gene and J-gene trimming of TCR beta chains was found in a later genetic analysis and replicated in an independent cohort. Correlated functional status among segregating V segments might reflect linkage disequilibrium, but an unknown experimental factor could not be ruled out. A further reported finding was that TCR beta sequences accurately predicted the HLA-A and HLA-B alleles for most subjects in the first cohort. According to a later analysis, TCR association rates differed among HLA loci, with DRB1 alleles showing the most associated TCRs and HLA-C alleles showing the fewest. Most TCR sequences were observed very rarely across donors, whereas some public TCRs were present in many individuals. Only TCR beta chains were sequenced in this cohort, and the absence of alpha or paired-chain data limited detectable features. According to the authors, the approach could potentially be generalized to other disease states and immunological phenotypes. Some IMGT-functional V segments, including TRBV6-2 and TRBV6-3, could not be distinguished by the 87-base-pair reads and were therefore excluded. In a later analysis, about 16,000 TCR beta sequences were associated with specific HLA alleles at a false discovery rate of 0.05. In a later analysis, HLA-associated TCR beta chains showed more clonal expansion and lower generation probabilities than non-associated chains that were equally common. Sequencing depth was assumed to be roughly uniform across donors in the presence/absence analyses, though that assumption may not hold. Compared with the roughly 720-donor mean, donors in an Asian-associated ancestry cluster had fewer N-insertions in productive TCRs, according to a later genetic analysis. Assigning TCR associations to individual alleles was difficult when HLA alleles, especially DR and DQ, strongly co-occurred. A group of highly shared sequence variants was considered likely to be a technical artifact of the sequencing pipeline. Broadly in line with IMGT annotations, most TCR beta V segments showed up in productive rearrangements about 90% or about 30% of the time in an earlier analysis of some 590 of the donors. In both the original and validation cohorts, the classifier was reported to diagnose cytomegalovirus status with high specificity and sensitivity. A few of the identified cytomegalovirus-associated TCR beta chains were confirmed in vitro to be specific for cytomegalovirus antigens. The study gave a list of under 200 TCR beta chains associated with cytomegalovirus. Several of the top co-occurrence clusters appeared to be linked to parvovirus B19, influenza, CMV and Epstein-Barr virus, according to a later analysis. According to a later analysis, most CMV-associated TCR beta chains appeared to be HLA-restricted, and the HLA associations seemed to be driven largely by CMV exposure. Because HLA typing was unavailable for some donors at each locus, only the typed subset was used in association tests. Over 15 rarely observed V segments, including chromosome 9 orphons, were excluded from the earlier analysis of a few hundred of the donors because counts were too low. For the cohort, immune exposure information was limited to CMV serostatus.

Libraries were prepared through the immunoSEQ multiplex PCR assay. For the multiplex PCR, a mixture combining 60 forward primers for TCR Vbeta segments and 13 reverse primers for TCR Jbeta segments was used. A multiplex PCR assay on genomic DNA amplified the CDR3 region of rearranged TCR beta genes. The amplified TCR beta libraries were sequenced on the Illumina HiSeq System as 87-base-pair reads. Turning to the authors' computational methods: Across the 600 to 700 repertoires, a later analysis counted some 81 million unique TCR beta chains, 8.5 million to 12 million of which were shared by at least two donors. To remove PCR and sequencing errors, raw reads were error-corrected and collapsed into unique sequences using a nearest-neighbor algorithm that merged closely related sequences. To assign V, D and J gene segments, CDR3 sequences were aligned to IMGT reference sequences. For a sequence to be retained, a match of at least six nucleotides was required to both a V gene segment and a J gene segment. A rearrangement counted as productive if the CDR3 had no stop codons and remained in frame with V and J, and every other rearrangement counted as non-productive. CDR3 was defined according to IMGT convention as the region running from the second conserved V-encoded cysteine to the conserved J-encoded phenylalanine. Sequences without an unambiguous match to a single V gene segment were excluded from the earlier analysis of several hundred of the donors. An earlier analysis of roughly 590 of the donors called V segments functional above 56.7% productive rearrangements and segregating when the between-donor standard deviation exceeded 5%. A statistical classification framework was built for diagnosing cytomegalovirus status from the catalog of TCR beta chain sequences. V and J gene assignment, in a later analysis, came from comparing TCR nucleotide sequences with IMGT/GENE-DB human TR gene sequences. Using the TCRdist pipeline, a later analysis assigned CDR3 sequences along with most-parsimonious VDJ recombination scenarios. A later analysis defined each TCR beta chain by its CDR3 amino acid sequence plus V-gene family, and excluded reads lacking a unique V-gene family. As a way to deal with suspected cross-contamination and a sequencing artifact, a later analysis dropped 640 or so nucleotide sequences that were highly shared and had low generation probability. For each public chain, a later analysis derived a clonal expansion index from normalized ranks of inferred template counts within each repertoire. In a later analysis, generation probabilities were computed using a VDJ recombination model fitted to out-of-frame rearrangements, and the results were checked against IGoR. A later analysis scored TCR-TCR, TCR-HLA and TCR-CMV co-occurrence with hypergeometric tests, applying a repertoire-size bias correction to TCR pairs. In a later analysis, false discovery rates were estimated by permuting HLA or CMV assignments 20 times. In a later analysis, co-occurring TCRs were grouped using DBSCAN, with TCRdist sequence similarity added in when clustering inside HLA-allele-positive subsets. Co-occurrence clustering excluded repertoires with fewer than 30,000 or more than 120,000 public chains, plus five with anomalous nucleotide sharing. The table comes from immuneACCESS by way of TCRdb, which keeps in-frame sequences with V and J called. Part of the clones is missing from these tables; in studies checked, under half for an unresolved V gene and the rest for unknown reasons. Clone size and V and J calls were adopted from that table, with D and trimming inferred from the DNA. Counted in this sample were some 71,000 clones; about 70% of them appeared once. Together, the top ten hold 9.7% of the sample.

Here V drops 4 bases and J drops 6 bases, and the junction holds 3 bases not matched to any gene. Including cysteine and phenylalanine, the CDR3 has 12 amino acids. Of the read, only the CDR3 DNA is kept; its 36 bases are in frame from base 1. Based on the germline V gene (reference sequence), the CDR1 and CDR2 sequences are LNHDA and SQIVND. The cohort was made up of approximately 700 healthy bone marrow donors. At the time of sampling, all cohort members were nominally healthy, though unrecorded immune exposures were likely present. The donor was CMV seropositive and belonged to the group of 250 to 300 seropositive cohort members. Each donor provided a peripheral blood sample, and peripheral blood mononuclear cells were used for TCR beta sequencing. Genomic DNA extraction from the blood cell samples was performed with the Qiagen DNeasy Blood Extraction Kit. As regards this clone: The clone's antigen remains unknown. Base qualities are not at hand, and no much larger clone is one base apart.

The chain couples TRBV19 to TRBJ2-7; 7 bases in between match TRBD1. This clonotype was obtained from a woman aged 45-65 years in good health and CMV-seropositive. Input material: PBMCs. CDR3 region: CASSTSGGEQYF. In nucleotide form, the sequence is TGTGCCAGTAGTACCTCAGGGGGCGAGCAGTACTTC.